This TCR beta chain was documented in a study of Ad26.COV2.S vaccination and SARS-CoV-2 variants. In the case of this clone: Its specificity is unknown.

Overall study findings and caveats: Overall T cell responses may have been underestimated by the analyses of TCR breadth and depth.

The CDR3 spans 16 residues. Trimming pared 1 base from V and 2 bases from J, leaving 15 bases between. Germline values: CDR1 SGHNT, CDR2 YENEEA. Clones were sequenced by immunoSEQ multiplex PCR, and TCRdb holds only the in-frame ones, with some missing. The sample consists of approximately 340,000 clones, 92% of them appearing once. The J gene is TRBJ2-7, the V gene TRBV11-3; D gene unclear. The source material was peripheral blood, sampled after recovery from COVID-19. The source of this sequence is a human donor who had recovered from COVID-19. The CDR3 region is CASSLAPTDEAYEQYF. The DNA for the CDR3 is TGTGCCAGCAGCTTAGCCCCCACCGACGAGGCCTACGAGCAGTACTTC.